What follows is one T cell receptor (beta chain) and its context. Its specific antigen is unknown. No base qualities exist here, and no much larger clone lies one base off it. This specimen's time point label, per the study, means: pretreatment peripheral blood. The cohort included roughly 30 patients with locally advanced or metastatic urothelial carcinoma who were treated at Memorial Sloan Kettering on a trial protocol. Peripheral blood mononuclear cells were collected pretreatment and during treatment, with between 1 and 8 total time points obtained per patient. The Qiagen DNeasy Blood extraction kit was used to purify genomic DNA from total PBMCs and tumor samples. PBMCs were collected pretreatment and during treatment and were isolated and stored as previously described. Unmatched junction bases come to 12, with V trimmed by 4 bases and J by 1 base. Including the terminal cysteine and phenylalanine, the CDR3 comprises 17 residues. The retained sequence is limited to the CDR3, 51 bases, with the frame set at the first base. The germline V gene supplies CDR1 SGHRS and CDR2 YFSETQ.

Each PCR received spiked-in synthetic TCR analog templates so that absolute template abundance could be estimated from read counts. The immunoSEQ assay used bias-controlled V and J gene primers to amplify TCRbeta CDR3 regions from genomic DNA. Rearranged TCRbeta segments were sequenced at approximately 20X coverage. Regarding the original processing steps: Clustering was used to correct sequencing errors, and CDR3s were annotated against IMGT so that V, D and J genes could be assigned. Only productive TCRbeta rearrangements were used in downstream analyses, excluding out-of-frame or stop-codon sequences. To compute clonality, Shannon entropy was normalized by the log of the number of unique productive sequences and then subtracted from one. Fisher's exact test with Benjamini-Hochberg correction, using a cutoff of adjusted p below 0.01, was how clones that differed between time points or between blood and tumor were identified. This immuneACCESS table, as held by TCRdb, lists in-frame sequences with V and J called but not all clones. Of the missing ones, under half trace to an unresolved V gene in checked studies; the others have no known cause. V, J and clone size are taken as reported in that table, and D and trimming were inferred from the DNA itself. The sample yields approximately 52,000 clones; over 75% were counted once. The ten largest clones take up around 16% of the sample.

The record originates from a study of PD-L1 blockade in urothelial cancer (dated by TCRdb to 2015 to 2018). Regarding the complete study: Every patient began therapy in about 2014 and was given atezolizumab 1,200 mg intravenously every 3 weeks. About 90% of the roughly 29 patients were identified as males with urothelial cancer of bladder origin, and a prior smoking history was reported by 18 of 29 patients. An ECOG performance status of 0 or 1 was recorded for the patients, and 0 to 3 prior chemotherapy regimens had been received by the patients. Blood samples were analyzed at two time points: 3 weeks after treatment start (second dose) and 6 weeks after treatment start. A median of about 140,000 T cells and some 82,000 unique TCRs was obtained from blood samples, and a median clonality of 0.080 was observed. An exploratory multi-omic analysis was conducted of the somatic, immune and clinical correlates of response to PD-L1 blockade with atezolizumab in urothelial cancer. Pretreatment tumor samples, along with matched peripheral blood collected serially before and after atezolizumab treatment, underwent TCR sequencing. Durable clinical benefit was defined as a progression-free survival longer than 6 months, and TCR features were additionally tested against progression-free survival and overall survival. In the same patients, pretreatment tumors underwent whole exome sequencing and RNA sequencing in addition to TCR sequencing. Durable clinical benefit was achieved by nine patients and was not achieved by 20 patients. Pretreatment blood TCR-seq was available for fewer than 30 patients, at least one posttreatment blood collection was obtained for 25 or so patients, and tumor TCR-seq was available for 25 or so patients.

The full study reports these points: Because the sample size was small (n of about 30) and many of the analyses were exploratory, the results are meant to be hypothesis-generating. Patients with durable benefit showed greater expansion of tumor-associated TCR clones in peripheral blood 3 weeks after starting treatment (n of about 20, p = 0.022). A pretreatment peripheral blood TCR clonality below the median was linked to improved progression-free and overall survival.

The chain is assembled from TRBV5-1 and TRBJ2-5, and TRBD2 matches 8 of the central bases. Sequencing was performed on PBMCs, taken around atezolizumab (anti-PD-L1) treatment. This receptor was taken from a man between 65 and 85 years old with urothelial cancer. CDR3 region: CASSGGLAPGGQETQYF. The sequenced DNA: TGCGCCAGCAGCGGAGGACTAGCTCCGGGGGGCCAAGAGACCCAGTACTTC.